This is a list of T cell receptor beta chains from one sample in a study of early T cells in non-severe SARS-CoV-2 infection. MiXCR, applied by TCRdb to the 5' RACE reads, yields one record per CDR3 protein. The repertoire holds some 80,000 distinct CDR3 sequences, with roughly an eighth as singletons. The sequenced sample was whole blood. The receptors shown here come from an adult who was a healthcare worker with PCR-confirmed SARS-CoV-2 infection or an uninfected control (not recorded which). Both conserved end residues are part of each CDR3. D genes are given only for firm matches. Expanded clones are given a class, and other clones once, few, many or no size at all.

d_call	clone_size	j_call	v_call	cdr3_aa	cdr3_nt
.	many	TRBJ1-1	TRBV6-2/TRBV6-3	CASSHQTVNTEAFF	TGTGCCAGCAGTCACCAGACGGTGAACACTGAAGCTTTCTTT
TRBD2	few	TRBJ2-3	TRBV12-3/TRBV12-4	CASSPGLAVDRDTQYF	TGTGCCAGCAGCCCGGGACTAGCGGTGGACAGGGATACGCAGTATTTT
.	.	TRBJ2-1	TRBV2	CASGRDRNNEQFF	TGTGCCAGTGGCAGGGATAGAAACAATGAGCAGTTCTTC
.	many	TRBJ2-1	TRBV14	CASSQVRASYNEQFF	TGTGCCAGCAGCCAAGTGCGGGCGTCCTACAATGAGCAGTTCTTC
.	.	TRBJ2-5	TRBV29-1	CSVRTRNQETQYF	TGCAGCGTCCGGACACGGAACCAAGAGACCCAGTACTTC
.	.	TRBJ1-3	TRBV12-3/TRBV12-4	CASSFRQASIYGNTIYF	TGTGCCAGCAGTTTTAGGCAGGCATCAATCTACGGAAACACCATATATTTT
.	many	TRBJ2-7	TRBV24-1	CASRLRDKAYEQYF	TGTGCCTCCCGACTCCGGGACAAGGCCTACGAGCAGTACTTC
.	.	TRBJ2-7	TRBV10-3	CAISTTRAPRHEQYF	TGTGCCATCAGTACCACCCGGGCCCCCAGGCACGAGCAGTACTTC
TRBD1	few	TRBJ2-5	TRBV12-3/TRBV12-4	CASSSPGGFETQYF	TGTGCCAGCAGTTCCCCAGGGGGCTTTGAGACCCAGTACTTC
.	few	TRBJ1-5	TRBV19	CATQGEFPPQHF	TGTGCCACTCAGGGAGAGTTTCCGCCCCAGCATTTT
.	few	TRBJ2-3	TRBV6-4	CASSQLHGGTDTQYF	TGTGCCAGCAGCCAACTACACGGGGGCACAGATACGCAGTATTTT
.	many	TRBJ2-3	TRBV7-6	CASSLGGESVQYF	TGTGCCAGCAGCTTAGGTGGGGAGAGTGTGCAGTATTTT
.	.	TRBJ2-5	TRBV7-9	CASSLRRIEYQETQYF	TGTGCCAGCAGCTTAAGGCGCATAGAGTACCAAGAGACCCAGTACTTC
TRBD1	many	TRBJ1-6	TRBV7-9	CASALTGKNSPLHF	TGTGCCAGCGCCCTGACAGGGAAGAACTCACCCCTCCACTTT
.	.	TRBJ1-5	TRBV20-1	CSARSTVTGNQPQHF	TGCAGTGCTAGATCAACAGTGACTGGCAATCAGCCCCAGCATTTT
.	many	TRBJ1-5	TRBV6-5	CASRRKGGQSNQPQHF	TGTGCCAGCAGACGGAAAGGGGGGCAGAGCAATCAGCCCCAGCATTTT
.	few	TRBJ2-1	TRBV5-1	CASSLGPYNNEQFF	TGCGCCAGCAGCTTGGGACCATATAACAATGAGCAGTTCTTC
TRBD2	.	TRBJ2-5	TRBV20-1	CSASPISGGAQETQYF	TGCAGTGCTAGCCCAATTAGCGGGGGGGCCCAGGAGACCCAGTACTTC
.	few	TRBJ1-1	TRBV20-1	CSAMSTEAFF	TGCAGTGCCATGAGCACTGAAGCTTTCTTT
TRBD2	.	TRBJ2-3	TRBV7-9	CASSPQGGGTRFGTQYF	TGTGCCAGCAGCCCACAAGGAGGAGGGACTAGATTTGGGACGCAGTATTTT
TRBD1	.	TRBJ1-6	TRBV7-9	CASSLKVGTGDSPLHF	TGTGCCAGCAGCTTAAAAGTGGGGACAGGGGATTCACCCCTCCACTTT
TRBD2	many	TRBJ2-5	TRBV2	CASRETSPETQYF	TGTGCCAGCAGGGAGACTAGCCCAGAGACCCAGTACTTC
.	many	TRBJ2-3	TRBV6-4	CASSADGIVDTQYF	TGTGCCAGCAGCGCGGACGGGATAGTGGATACGCAGTATTTT
.	.	TRBJ2-7	TRBV29-1	CSARGGEVHEQYF	TGCAGCGCTCGAGGGGGGGAGGTCCACGAGCAGTACTTC
.	.	TRBJ2-1	TRBV11-2	CASSWDSTSSYNEQFF	TGTGCCAGCAGCTGGGACTCCACGAGCTCCTACAATGAGCAGTTCTTC
.	.	TRBJ1-6	TRBV9	CASSVGDLSPLHF	TGTGCCAGCAGCGTCGGGGATCTTTCACCCCTCCACTTT
.	.	TRBJ1-6	TRBV27	CASSFFRSYNSPLHF	TGTGCCAGCAGTTTTTTTCGCTCCTATAATTCACCCCTCCACTTT
.	many	TRBJ2-5	TRBV7-3	CASSLFGASQETQYF	TGTGCCAGCAGCTTATTTGGAGCCAGCCAAGAGACCCAGTACTTC
.	.	TRBJ1-2	TRBV11-2	CASSLAGNDYTF	TGTGCCAGCAGCTTAGCCGGGAATGACTACACCTTC
TRBD1	.	TRBJ2-6	TRBV2	CANRDRGSGANVLTF	TGTGCCAACCGGGACAGGGGTTCTGGGGCCAACGTCCTGACTTTC
TRBD2	.	TRBJ2-3	TRBV5-1	CASCPSARGATDTQYF	TGCGCCAGCTGCCCTTCGGCGCGGGGGGCCACAGATACGCAGTATTTT
TRBD2	few	TRBJ2-2	TRBV9	CASSVTSGDSNTGELFF	TGTGCCAGCAGCGTAACTAGCGGAGACTCAAACACCGGGGAGCTGTTTTTT
.	.	TRBJ2-2	TRBV7-6	CASSYPAGRTGELFF	TGTGCCAGCAGCTACCCGGCAGGACGCACCGGGGAGCTGTTTTTT